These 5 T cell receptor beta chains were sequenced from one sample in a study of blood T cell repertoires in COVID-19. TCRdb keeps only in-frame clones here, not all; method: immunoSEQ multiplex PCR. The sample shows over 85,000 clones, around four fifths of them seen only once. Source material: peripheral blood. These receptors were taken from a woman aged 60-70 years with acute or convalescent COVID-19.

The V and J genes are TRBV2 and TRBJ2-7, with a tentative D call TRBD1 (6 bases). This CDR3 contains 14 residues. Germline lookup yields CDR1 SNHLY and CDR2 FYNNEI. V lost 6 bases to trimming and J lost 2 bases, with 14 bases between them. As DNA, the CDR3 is TGTGCCAGCAGAGGAGGACAGACTGCCTACGAGCAGTACTTC. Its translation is CASRGGQTAYEQYF.

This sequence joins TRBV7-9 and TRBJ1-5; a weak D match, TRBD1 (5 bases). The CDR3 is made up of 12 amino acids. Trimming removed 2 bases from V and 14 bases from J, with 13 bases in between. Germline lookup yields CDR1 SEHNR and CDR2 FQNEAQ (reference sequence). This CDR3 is CASSLPRGPKHF. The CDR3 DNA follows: TGTGCCAGCAGCTTACCGCGGGGACCAAAGCATTTT.

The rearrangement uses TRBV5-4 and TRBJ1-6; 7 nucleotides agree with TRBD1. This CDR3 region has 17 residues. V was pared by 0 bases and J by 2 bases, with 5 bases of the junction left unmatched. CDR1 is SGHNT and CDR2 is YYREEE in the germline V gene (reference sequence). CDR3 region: CASSLGLQGTYNSPLHF. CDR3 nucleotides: TGTGCCAGCAGCTTGGGTTTACAGGGGACCTATAATTCACCCCTCCACTTT.

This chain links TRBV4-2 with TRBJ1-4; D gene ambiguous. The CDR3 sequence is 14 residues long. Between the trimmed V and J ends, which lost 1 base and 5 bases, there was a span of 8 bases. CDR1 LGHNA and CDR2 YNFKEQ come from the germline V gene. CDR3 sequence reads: CASSQGRTNEKLFF. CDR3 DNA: TGTGCCAGCAGCCAAGGGAGAACCAATGAAAAACTGTTTTTT.

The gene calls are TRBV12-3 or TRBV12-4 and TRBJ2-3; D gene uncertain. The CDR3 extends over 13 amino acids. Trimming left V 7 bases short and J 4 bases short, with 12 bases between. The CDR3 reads CASTLARADTQYF. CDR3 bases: TGTGCCAGCACCCTTGCACGCGCAGATACGCAGTATTTT.